The sequence of this T cell receptor (beta chain) was determined in a study of blood T cell repertoires in COVID-19. Germline V lookup: CDR1 KGHSH, CDR2 LQKENI. This CDR3 spans 12 amino acids. Between the trimmed V and J ends, which lost 11 bases and 3 bases, there was a span of 11 bases. Per the authors' pipeline: For nucleated cells, counts were estimated from reference gene primer amplification. Sequencing used immunoSEQ multiplex PCR; TCRdb keeps in-frame clones, though not all of them. Clone size and V and J calls were adopted from that table, with D and trimming inferred from the DNA. The table has about 260,000 clones, more than 80% seen once. Study members were between roughly 18 and 100 years old and lived in 20 to 30 US regions.

The chain uses TRBV18 and TRBJ2-1, with a possible D match to TRBD1 (5 bases). The specimen was PBMCs or T cells enriched from blood (not recorded which). The clonotype was recovered from a woman in her thirties with acute COVID-19. The CDR3 here is CAGAGDYNEQFF. The CDR3 DNA follows: TGTGCCGGGGCAGGCGACTACAATGAGCAGTTCTTC.